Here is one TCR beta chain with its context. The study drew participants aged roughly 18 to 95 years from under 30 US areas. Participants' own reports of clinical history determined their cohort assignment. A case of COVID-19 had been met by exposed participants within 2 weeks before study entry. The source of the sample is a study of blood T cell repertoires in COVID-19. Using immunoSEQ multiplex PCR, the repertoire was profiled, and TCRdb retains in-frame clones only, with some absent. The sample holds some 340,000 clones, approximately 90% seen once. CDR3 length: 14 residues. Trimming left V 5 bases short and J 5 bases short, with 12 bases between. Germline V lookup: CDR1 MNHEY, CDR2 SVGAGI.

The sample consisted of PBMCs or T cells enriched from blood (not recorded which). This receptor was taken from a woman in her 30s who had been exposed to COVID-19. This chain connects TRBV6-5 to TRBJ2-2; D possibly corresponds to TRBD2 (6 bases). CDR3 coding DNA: TGTGCCAGCAGTCGGGGGTTGTGGACCGGGGAGCTGTTTTTT. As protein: CASSRGLWTGELFF.